The 5 T cell receptor beta chains below come from one sample, sequenced in a study of T cell responses to AZD1222 COVID-19 vaccine. The table came from immunoSEQ multiplex PCR; TCRdb's copy has only in-frame clones and leaves some out. This table has 84,000 or so clones, approximately 89% appearing once. The sequencing here drew on peripheral blood, taken on day 0 of MenACWY control vaccination. These receptors were collected from an adult in good health.

The J gene is TRBJ1-4, the V gene TRBV5-1; D is ambiguous. The CDR3 loop spans 14 amino acids. Looked up from germline, CDR1 is SGHRS and CDR2 is YFSETQ. Trimming cost V 0 bases and J 6 bases, with 9 bases left between them. The DNA of the CDR3 is TGCGCCAGCAGCTTGGGAAGGGTAGATGAAAAACTGTTTTTT. Its translation is CASSLGRVDEKLFF.

This clone occurred a few times. The chain recombines TRBV11-2 with TRBJ2-5, with 7 bases that match TRBD2. CDR1 SGHAT and CDR2 FQNNGV come from the germline V gene. Unmatched junction bases numbered 5, after V lost 0 bases and J lost 10 bases. The CDR3 is made up of 13 amino acids. This CDR3 is CASSLEPGGYQYF. The CDR3 nucleotides are TGTGCCAGCAGCTTAGAGCCCGGGGGGTACCAGTACTTC.

The rearrangement uses TRBV7-6 and TRBJ2-3; 13 bases are shared with TRBD2. The J segment lost 4 bases and the V segment lost 4 bases, leaving 5 bases of the junction unmatched. The CDR3 length is 16 residues. Per the germline V gene, CDR1 is SGHVS and CDR2 is FNYEAQ. The CDR3 bases are TGTGCCAGCAGCTCTACTAGCGGGAGGGCCGCAGATACGCAGTATTTT. Its protein is CASSSTSGRAADTQYF. The full variable domain, its missing parts supplied by reference TRBV7-6 and TRBJ2-3, is GAGVSQSPRYKVTKRGQDVALRCDPISGHVSLYWYRQALGQGPEFLTYFNYEAQQDKSGLPNDRFSAERPEGSISTLTIQRTEQRDSAMYRCASSSTSGRAADTQYFGPGTRLTVL.

The chain couples TRBV11-2 to TRBJ2-7; 7 nucleotides line up with TRBD1. This CDR3 comprises 11 residues. Germline trimming cut 4 bases from V and 12 bases from J; bases unmatched to any gene: 6. Germline values: CDR1 SGHAT, CDR2 FQNNGV. The CDR3, as DNA: TGTGCCAGCAGCTCGAGGGGGCGAGGGTACTTC. Protein: CASSSRGRGYF.

This clone was detected a few times. Other DNA sequences in this sample translate to the same CDR3. This chain joins TRBV18 and TRBJ2-7; a weak D match, TRBD2 (5 bases). Germline assignment: CDR1 KGHSH and CDR2 LQKENI. V was cut by 3 bases and J by 3 bases, with 6 bases left in between. The CDR3 is 12 amino acids. The CDR3 coding sequence is TGTGCCAGCTCACCCGAGGGCTACGAGCAGTACTTC. Its translation is CASSPEGYEQYF.